This T cell receptor beta chain comes out of a study of blood T cell repertoires in COVID-19. In the original analysis: Reference gene primers were amplified, and this amplification served to estimate nucleated cell counts. Here immunoSEQ multiplex PCR was the method, and the copy in TCRdb shows in-frame clones only, minus some. V, J and clone size reflect that table, while D and trimming were determined from the DNA. The sample has 150,000 or so clones; 91% are singletons. Per germline, CDR1 SGDLS and CDR2 YYNGEE. This CDR3 contains 15 residues. V was shortened by 0 bases and J by 6 bases, with 13 bases between the two germline ends.

The sequencing input was peripheral blood. V usage is TRBV9 and J usage is TRBJ2-1; TRBD2 is a possible D gene (6 bases). The TCR comes from a man in his forties or fifties with acute or convalescent COVID-19. Written as DNA, the CDR3 is TGTGCCAGCAGCGTAGAGGAGGGGCGAATCAATGAGCAGTTCTTC. It encodes CASSVEEGRINEQFF.